A selection of T cell receptor beta chains follows, all from one sample in a study of early T cells in non-severe SARS-CoV-2 infection. MiXCR, run by TCRdb on the 5' RACE reads, gives a single entry per CDR3 protein. The sample lists tens of thousands of distinct CDR3 sequences, 12% seen once, with roughly 3.9% in the top ten. The sample was whole blood. Every receptor here comes from an adult who was a healthcare worker with PCR-confirmed SARS-CoV-2 infection or an uninfected control (not recorded which). The CDR3 runs from the conserved cysteine through the conserved F or W. D genes are given only for firm matches.

D: .; length: 14; V: TRBV9; J: TRBJ1-1; CDR3: CASSVVGRSTEAFF
D: TRBD2; length: 14; V: TRBV2; J: TRBJ2-1; CDR3: CASSELAGRIEQFF
D: TRBD1; length: 14; V: TRBV27; J: TRBJ2-7; CDR3: CASSGTGVPYEQYF
D: TRBD2; length: 13; V: TRBV11-1; J: TRBJ2-2; CDR3: CASERENTGELFF
D: TRBD1; length: 15; V: TRBV5-1; J: TRBJ2-1; CDR3: CASSLGGQGHNEQFF
D: TRBD1; length: 14; V: TRBV29-1; J: TRBJ1-1; CDR3: CSVLGQGENTEAFF
D: .; length: 15; V: TRBV5-1; J: TRBJ2-5; CDR3: CASSNQGTPQETQYF
D: .; length: 13; V: TRBV28; J: TRBJ2-3; CDR3: CASSPPNTDTQYF
D: TRBD2; length: 14; V: TRBV6-1; J: TRBJ2-1; CDR3: CASSKSGTEGEQFF
D: .; length: 12; V: TRBV20-1; J: TRBJ2-7; CDR3: CSAKANAYEQYF
D: TRBD1; length: 17; V: TRBV5-1; J: TRBJ1-6; CDR3: CASSPTARQGAGSPLHF
D: TRBD2; length: 14; V: TRBV7-9; J: TRBJ2-3; CDR3: CASSAGGSADTQYF
D: .; length: 15; V: TRBV7-2; J: TRBJ2-2; CDR3: CASSSGQGITGELFF
D: TRBD1; length: 13; V: TRBV29-1; J: TRBJ1-2; CDR3: CSVEDRGPFGYTF
D: TRBD1; length: 15; V: TRBV15; J: TRBJ2-7; CDR3: CATSRERQGAYEQYF
D: .; length: 12; V: TRBV20-1; J: TRBJ2-3; CDR3: CSAGGPTDTQYF
D: .; length: 14; V: TRBV20-1; J: TRBJ2-4; CDR3: CSSGRSLAKNIQYF
D: TRBD1; length: 15; V: TRBV5-4; J: TRBJ2-7; CDR3: CASSQGQGSTYEQYF
D: TRBD2; length: 13; V: TRBV19; J: TRBJ2-1; CDR3: CASRPLAVNEQFF
D: TRBD2; length: 15; V: TRBV7-3; J: TRBJ2-3; CDR3: CASRLSGSGTDTQYF
D: .; length: 14; V: TRBV3-1; J: TRBJ1-5; CDR3: CASSRGLGNQPQHF
D: .; length: 12; V: TRBV28; J: TRBJ1-5; CDR3: CASSSGEQPQHF
D: .; length: 13; V: TRBV19; J: TRBJ2-1; CDR3: CASSPRDKGEQFF
D: .; length: 15; V: TRBV18; J: TRBJ1-6; CDR3: CASSPLEEYNSPLHF
D: .; length: 15; V: TRBV4-1; J: TRBJ1-5; CDR3: CASSIGRSSNQPQHF
D: .; length: 16; V: TRBV12-3/TRBV12-4; J: TRBJ2-2; CDR3: CASSQTGAGDTGELFF
D: .; length: 15; V: TRBV15; J: TRBJ2-2; CDR3: CATSRASPYTGELFF
D: TRBD1; length: 16; V: TRBV7-2; J: TRBJ2-1; CDR3: CASSIPTGGRYNEQFF
D: TRBD1; length: 17; V: TRBV28; J: TRBJ2-6; CDR3: CASSLEGAPSGANVLTF
D: .; length: 16; V: TRBV5-1; J: TRBJ1-1; CDR3: CASSLLFQGMNTEAFF
D: .; length: 16; V: TRBV5-1; J: TRBJ2-7; CDR3: CASRFSPASEPYEQYF
D: TRBD2; length: 13; V: TRBV5-1; J: TRBJ2-3; CDR3: CAMSASGTDTQYF
D: TRBD1; length: 14; V: TRBV6-5; J: TRBJ2-3; CDR3: CASRDRGWADTQYF
D: .; length: 13; V: TRBV4-2; J: TRBJ2-7; CDR3: CASSNDRPYEQYF
D: .; length: 14; V: TRBV29-1; J: TRBJ2-7; CDR3: CSVDGADGRTEQYF
D: TRBD1; length: 15; V: TRBV24-1; J: TRBJ2-3; CDR3: CASLLGQGRPDTQYF
D: TRBD2; length: 14; V: TRBV5-4; J: TRBJ2-5; CDR3: CASSSAGVRETQYF
D: .; length: 15; V: TRBV5-6; J: TRBJ1-1; CDR3: CASSFYGAVNTEAFF
D: .; length: 12; V: TRBV20-1; J: TRBJ2-1; CDR3: CSAPLWENEQFF
D: TRBD2; length: 15; V: TRBV7-9; J: TRBJ2-7; CDR3: CASSFLAGPSYEQYF
D: .; length: 13; V: TRBV27; J: TRBJ2-3; CDR3: CASRQLNTDTQYF
D: TRBD2; length: 15; V: TRBV4-1; J: TRBJ2-1; CDR3: CASSHSGRAIGEQFF
D: .; length: 14; V: TRBV2; J: TRBJ2-7; CDR3: CASRASPNGHEQYF
D: .; length: 16; V: TRBV20-1; J: TRBJ1-5; CDR3: CSARDPRTGTNQPQHF
D: .; length: 17; V: TRBV20-1; J: TRBJ2-6; CDR3: CSARRAGGLTGANVLIF
D: TRBD2; length: 17; V: TRBV5-1; J: TRBJ2-7; CDR3: CASSLETSGRAAHEQYF
D: .; length: 14; V: TRBV7-3; J: TRBJ2-3; CDR3: CASSPGTFTDTQYF
D: .; length: 17; V: TRBV7-9; J: TRBJ2-4; CDR3: CASSLRKTELAKNIQYF
D: .; length: 13; V: TRBV29-1; J: TRBJ2-3; CDR3: CSVDTAATDTQYF
D: TRBD2; length: 18; V: TRBV2; J: TRBJ2-3; CDR3: CASSLSQGGLAGLDTQYF
D: .; length: 13; V: TRBV5-1; J: TRBJ2-4; CDR3: CASSLKLDSIQYF
D: .; length: 13; V: TRBV27; J: TRBJ2-7; CDR3: CASGYRDSYEQYF